This T cell receptor (beta chain) was retrieved from a study of blood T cells in healthy people across ages. Trimming cost V 5 bases and J 10 bases; bases outside gene matches: 2. The CDR3 is made up of 12 amino acids. A J-beta primer mix and a sample-barcoded 5' primer were used in a second PCR of about 7 to 12 cycles. In TCRdb, the 5' RACE reads were re-called with MiXCR into one record per CDR3 protein. Of hundreds of thousands of distinct CDR3 sequences in the sample, around 41% were seen once. The rearrangement links TRBV12-3 or TRBV12-4 to TRBJ1-4; the match to TRBD1 covers 9 bases. This TCR was recovered from a man older than 75 in good health. Sequenced input: blood. CDR3 nucleotide sequence: TGTGCCAGCAGTCAGACAGGGGGAAAACTGTTTTTT. Translating gives CASSQTGGKLFF.